These 20 T cell receptor beta chains were sequenced from one sample in a study of Graves' ophthalmopathy and Graves' hyperthyroidism. Amplification from RNA transcripts yielded the TCR beta CDR3 regions. The first-round RT-PCR employed HTBI primers together with the Qiagen OneStep RT-PCR kit. A multiplex PCR was then performed as the second round. TCRdb reprocessed the multiplex PCR reads with MiXCR, giving one entry per CDR3 protein. The repertoire holds around 670,000 distinct CDR3 sequences, with 40% as singletons. The sequencing sample was made of peripheral blood. The source of these receptors is an adult man with Graves' ophthalmopathy.

The rearrangement uses TRBV11-1 and TRBJ2-5; D gene unclear. The J call may be in error: the DNA end matches TRBJ2-7 better. The CDR3 is 16 residues long. Germline CDR1 and CDR2: SGHAT and FQDESV (reference sequence). CDR3 nucleotides: TGTGCCAGCAGCTTGGTGCCAGCTCCCGAGACCTACGAGCAGTACTTC. This encodes CASSLVPAPETYEQYF.

The V gene is TRBV7-2, the J gene TRBJ2-7, with TRBD1 matching over 7 bases. Trimming removed 4 bases from V and 7 bases from J; junction bases left unmatched: 7. This CDR3 comprises 13 residues. The germline CDR1 and CDR2 sequences are SGHTA and FQGNSA. The CDR3 nucleotides read TGTGCCAGCAGCTCGGGGACAGTTCATGAGCAGTACTTC. Translated: CASSSGTVHEQYF.

In this sample, this clonotype turned up once. The gene calls are TRBV5-6 and TRBJ2-7; 8 bases match TRBD2. V was pared by 4 bases and J by 6 bases, with 9 bases of the junction left unmatched. From germline, CDR1 is SGHDT and CDR2 YYEEEE. The CDR3 loop spans 14 amino acids. CDR3 protein: CASSASGGGFEQYF. CDR3 bases: TGTGCCAGCAGCGCGTCCGGGGGGGGCTTCGAGCAGTACTTC.

The CDR3 sequence is CASSETTGSTEAFF. Written as DNA, the CDR3 is TGTGCCAGCAGTGAGACGACCGGGTCGACTGAAGCTTTCTTT. The chain combines TRBV25-1 with TRBJ1-1; D unclear. V was shortened by 3 bases and J by 5 bases, with 13 bases between the two germline ends. The CDR3 is 14 amino acids. Germline values: CDR1 MGHDK, CDR2 SYGVNS.

The gene calls are TRBV2 and TRBJ1-2, with TRBD1 matching over 9 bases. The trim removed 5 bases at V and 5 bases at J, leaving 6 bases unmatched. The CDR3 contains 14 residues. Germline CDR1 and CDR2: SNHLY and FYNNEI. DNA of the CDR3: TGTGCCAGCAGTCGTCGACAGGGGGTATATGGCTACACCTTC. This translates into CASSRRQGVYGYTF. Drawing the rest from reference TRBV2 and TRBJ1-2, the complete variable domain is EPEVTQTPSHQVTQMGQEVILRCVPISNHLYFYWYRQILGQKVEFLVSFYNNEISEKSEIFDDQFSVERPDGSNFTLKIRSTKLEDSAMYFCASSRRQGVYGYTFGSGTRLTVV.

The chain uses TRBV7-9 and TRBJ1-6; D call uncertain. The germline CDR1 and CDR2 sequences are SEHNR and FQNEAQ (reference sequence). This CDR3 is built from 15 residues. V shed 2 bases and J shed 3 bases, with 8 bases lying between them. The CDR3 DNA follows: TGTGCCAGCAGCTTACGGGGAAACTATAATTCACCCCTCCACTTT. It specifies CASSLRGNYNSPLHF.

The chain recombines TRBV7-9 with TRBJ1-4, with 8 bases matching TRBD1. The CDR3 contains 15 residues. The V gene's germline CDR1 is SEHNR and CDR2 FQNEAQ (reference sequence). With 3 bases clipped from V and 8 bases from J, the junction kept 8 bases outside the gene matches. CDR3 region: CASSLIRTGWEKLFF. DNA of the CDR3: TGTGCCAGCAGCTTGATCCGGACAGGGTGGGAAAAACTGTTTTTT.

This sequence joins TRBV9 and TRBJ2-5; D possibly corresponds to TRBD1 (5 bases). The CDR3 consists of 15 residues. Deletions cut 1 base from V and 5 bases from J, with 15 bases between. Germline CDR1 and CDR2: SGDLS and YYNGEE. The CDR3 nucleotides read TGTGCCAGCAGCGTATGGGGCCAGACCCGGGAGACCCAGTACTTC. Translating it yields CASSVWGQTRETQYF.

CDR3 nucleotide sequence: TGCAGTGCTCCCTGGGCGGCACCCCTCCACTTT. This translates into CSAPWAAPLHF. This sequence joins TRBV20-1 and TRBJ1-6; D is unclear. V lost 5 bases to trimming and J lost 11 bases, with 10 bases between them. This CDR3 contains 11 residues. The V gene's germline CDR1 is DFQATT and CDR2 SNEGSKA (reference sequence).

This clonotype was observed many times. The chain joins TRBV7-3 to TRBJ2-6; 11 nucleotides line up with TRBD2. The J segment lost 1 base and the V segment lost 5 bases, leaving 7 bases of the junction unmatched. CDR1 is SGHTA, CDR2 FQGTGA, per germline. The CDR3 has 18 residues. CDR3 sequence (DNA): TGTGCCAGCAGCCCAAGGGCTAGCGGGGGGTCTGGGGCCAACGTCCTGACTTTC. This translates into CASSPRASGGSGANVLTF.

This clonotype was counted ten times or more. This chain uses TRBV12-3 or TRBV12-4 with TRBJ1-5; perhaps TRBD1 as D (6 bases). V was shortened by 4 bases and J by 9 bases, with 16 bases between the two germline ends. The CDR3 covers 14 residues. The DNA for the CDR3 is TGTGCCAGCAGTTCGGACAGTCAGGTCCGGCCCCAGCATTTT. The encoded protein is CASSSDSQVRPQHF.

This chain uses TRBV4-3 with TRBJ1-2, with D possibly TRBD1 on 5 matching bases. CDR1 and CDR2 (germline): LGHNA, YSLEER. The CDR3 contains 14 residues. Trimming removed 0 bases from V and 8 bases from J, with 13 bases in between. CDR3 nucleotide sequence: TGCGCCAGCAGCCAAGAGACAGCGGCCTGGGGCTACACCTTC. This encodes CASSQETAAWGYTF.

This clonotype was detected only a few times. V gene TRBV11-2 combines with J gene TRBJ1-1, with D unclear. Germline loops: CDR1 SGHAT, CDR2 FQNNGV. V was pared by 0 bases and J by 5 bases, with 7 bases between. There are 13 residues in the CDR3. Written as DNA, the CDR3 is TGTGCCAGCAGCTTAGAGGTCCGGACTGAAGCTTTCTTT. Amino acids: CASSLEVRTEAFF.

In nucleotides, the CDR3 is TGTGCCAGCAGCTTAGTGCGCGGGGGGCTACCCAACTATGGCTACACCTTC. It specifies CASSLVRGGLPNYGYTF. This chain connects TRBV7-9 to TRBJ1-2; possibly TRBD1 for D (6 bases). Germline V CDR1 and CDR2: SEHNR, FQNEAQ (reference sequence). The germline V and J ends were trimmed by 1 base and 2 bases, with 17 bases remaining between them. There are 17 residues in the CDR3. Combining the CDR3 with reference TRBV7-9 and TRBJ1-2 gives the whole variable domain DTGVSQNPRHKITKRGQNVTFRCDPISEHNRLYWYRQTLGQGPEFLTYFQNEAQLEKSRLLSDRFSAERPKGSFSTLEIQRTEQGDSAMYLCASSLVRGGLPNYGYTFGSGTRLTVV.

This clonotype was seen only a few times. A read error may produce the germline difference seen at one junction end. This chain connects TRBV7-7 to TRBJ1-1; D is possibly TRBD1 (6 bases). Per germline, CDR1 SSHAT and CDR2 FNYEAQ (reference sequence). The CDR3 runs 16 residues. CDR3 amino acids: CASSLGGHGGNSEAFF. The CDR3 region has the DNA TGTGCTAGCAGCTTAGGGGGGCACGGGGGTAACTCTGAAGCTTTCTTT.

The genes are TRBV20-1 and TRBJ2-5; TRBD1 matches at 8 bases. Germline CDR1 reads DFQATT; CDR2 reads SNEGSKA (reference sequence). With 4 bases clipped from V and 6 bases from J, the junction kept 10 bases outside the gene matches. CDR3 length equals 14 residues. The CDR3: CSATEVAGGQTQYF. In DNA, the CDR3 is TGCAGTGCTACCGAGGTGGCAGGGGGCCAGACCCAGTACTTC.

The chain employs TRBV4-3 and TRBJ2-7; D uncertain. The CDR3 covers 14 residues. V gave up 1 base and J gave up 2 bases, with 9 bases separating them. In germline, CDR1 is LGHNA, CDR2 YSLEER. The CDR3 DNA follows: TGCGCCAGCAGCCAAGTCAAGCGCACCTACGAGCAGTACTTC. It codes for CASSQVKRTYEQYF.

About this clonotype: Here the CDR3 omits its conserved ending phenylalanine or tryptophan, so a read error is the likely source. The DNA is omitted, as the CDR3 cannot be located on it reliably, and the CDR3 follows TCRdb's listing. The J gene is TRBJ1-4, the V gene TRBV2. Germline V CDR1 and CDR2: SNHLY, FYNNEI. The CDR3 is 10 residues long, ends included. This CDR3 reads CASSPAGVYY.

A remark on this clonotype: No conserved phenylalanine or tryptophan is present at the end of the CDR3, so a read error is the likely explanation. V is TRBV29-1 and J is TRBJ2-7; 11 bases map to TRBD2. Germline V gene lookup returns CDR1 SQVTM and CDR2 ANQGSEA. The V and J ends lost 6 bases and 3 bases, in that order; junction bases with no gene match: 4. CDR3 length: 13 amino acids. The CDR3 DNA sequence: TGCAGCGTAGGGACTAGCGGATTCTACGAGCAGTACCTC. It specifies CSVGTSGFYEQYL.

This chain joins TRBV20-1 and TRBJ1-6; 7 nucleotides align to TRBD1. The CDR3 length is 16 residues. The trim removed 3 bases at V and 8 bases at J, leaving 13 bases unmatched. Germline CDR1 is DFQATT and CDR2 is SNEGSKA (reference sequence). As DNA, the CDR3 is TGCAGTGCTAGCCCGCCCGGGACAGAGCTTGATTCACCCCTCCACTTT. Protein product: CSASPPGTELDSPLHF.